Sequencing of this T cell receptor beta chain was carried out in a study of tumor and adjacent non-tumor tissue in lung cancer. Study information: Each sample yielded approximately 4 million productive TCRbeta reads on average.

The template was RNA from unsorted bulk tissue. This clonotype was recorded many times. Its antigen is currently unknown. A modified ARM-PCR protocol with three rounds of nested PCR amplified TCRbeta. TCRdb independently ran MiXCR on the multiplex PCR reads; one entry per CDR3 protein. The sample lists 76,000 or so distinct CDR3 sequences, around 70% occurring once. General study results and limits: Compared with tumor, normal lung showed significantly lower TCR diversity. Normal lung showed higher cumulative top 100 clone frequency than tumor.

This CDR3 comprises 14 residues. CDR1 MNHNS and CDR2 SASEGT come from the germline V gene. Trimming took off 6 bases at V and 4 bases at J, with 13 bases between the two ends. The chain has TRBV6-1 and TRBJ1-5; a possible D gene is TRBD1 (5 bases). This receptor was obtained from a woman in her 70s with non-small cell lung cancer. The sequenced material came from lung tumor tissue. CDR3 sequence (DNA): TGTGCCAGCAGGGACACCCTTAGGAATCAGCCCCAGCATTTT. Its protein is CASRDTLRNQPQHF.